The 14 T cell receptor beta chains below all came from one sample that was sequenced in a study of T cell repertoires in cytomegalovirus infection. For these receptors, no antigen is known. TCRdb recomputed calls from the reads with MiXCR, one row per CDR3 protein. Of around 130,000 distinct CDR3 sequences in the sample, under 30% were seen once. Sequencing used PBMCs, sequenced either directly or after in vitro stimulation (not recorded which). These receptor sequences come from a human donor in good health (CMV status not recorded). Some clones in this sample may be carry-over from other donors' samples.

This clonotype was detected once. The rearrangement joins TRBV27 to TRBJ2-2; D uncertain. V gave up 6 bases and J gave up 2 bases, with 19 bases separating them. Germline lookup yields CDR1 MNHEY and CDR2 SMNVEV (reference sequence). This CDR3 is 17 amino acids long. The CDR3 DNA is TGTGCCAGCAGCATTTACGGGCTAGGTAGTAACACCGGGGAGCTGTTTTTT. Its translation is CASSIYGLGSNTGELFF.

This clonotype was recorded at least ten times. The chain uses TRBV12-3 or TRBV12-4 and TRBJ2-1, with D perhaps matching TRBD1 (5 bases). Between the trimmed V and J ends, which lost 5 bases and 2 bases, there was a span of 16 bases. This CDR3 has 16 amino acids. As DNA, the CDR3 is TGTGCCAGCAGTCCAGCTTCAGGGTCTACCTACAATGAGCAGTTCTTC. Its protein product is CASSPASGSTYNEQFF.

The gene calls are TRBV19 and TRBJ1-2, with 10 bases matching TRBD1. Unmatched junction bases numbered 4, after V lost 1 base and J lost 2 bases. Germline assignment: CDR1 LNHDA and CDR2 SQIVND (reference sequence). This CDR3 spans 16 amino acids. The CDR3 DNA reads TGTGCCAGTAGTATAGGTGGGACAGGGGAGAACTATGGCTACACCTTC. Translated, it gives CASSIGGTGENYGYTF.

This clonotype was seen at least ten times. The chain couples TRBV7-2 to TRBJ1-5, with 7 nucleotides matching TRBD1. Germline CDR1 reads SGHTA; CDR2 reads FQGNSA. This CDR3 is built from 17 residues. V was pared by 5 bases and J by 5 bases, with 15 bases of the junction left unmatched. CDR3 nucleotides: TGTGCCAGCAGCAGCCCTCCGGGACAGACCTCCTATCAGCCCCAGCATTTT. Translated: CASSSPPGQTSYQPQHF.

The J gene is TRBJ1-2, the V gene TRBV20-1; 7 nucleotides line up with TRBD1. Losses at the gene ends were 1 base for V and 3 bases for J; bases not matched to a gene: 2. The germline V gene encodes CDR1 DFQATT and CDR2 SNEGSKA (reference sequence). This CDR3 is built from 13 residues. CDR3 DNA sequence: TGCAGTGCTAGAGTCGGGACAGACTATGGCTACACCTTC. Its protein product is CSARVGTDYGYTF.

The CDR3 spells CASSWLAGEETQYF. In DNA form, the CDR3 reads TGTGCCAGCAGCTGGTTAGCGGGAGAGGAGACCCAGTACTTC. The rearrangement links TRBV13 to TRBJ2-5; 9 bases fit TRBD2. V shed 4 bases and J 5 bases; nucleotides not matched to a gene: 5. The CDR3 extends over 14 amino acids. Germline loops: CDR1 PRHDT, CDR2 FYEKMQ (reference sequence).

This chain uses TRBV18 with TRBJ2-3; TRBD1 agrees at 7 bases. In germline, CDR1 is KGHSH, CDR2 LQKENI. Losses at the gene ends were 4 bases for V and 3 bases for J; bases not matched to a gene: 10. The CDR3 loop spans 16 amino acids. The CDR3 loop is CASSLRPRGTTDTQYF. The CDR3 bases are TGTGCCAGCTCACTCCGGCCCAGGGGGACAACAGATACGCAGTATTTT.

This clonotype was seen repeatedly, ten times or more. V and J are TRBV7-9 and TRBJ1-2; D is unresolved. The germline V and J ends were trimmed by 3 bases and 1 base, with 15 bases remaining between them. This CDR3 is built from 16 residues. CDR1 SEHNR and CDR2 FQNEAQ come from the germline V gene (reference sequence). The CDR3 DNA reads TGTGCCAGCAGCTTTCCCCGAGAGCAACATAACTATGGCTACACCTTC. Its protein product is CASSFPREQHNYGYTF.

This clonotype was seen a handful of times. V usage is TRBV14 and J usage is TRBJ2-7, with 7 bases identical to TRBD1. Trimming removed 5 bases from V and 2 bases from J; junction bases left unmatched: 6. The CDR3 consists of 14 residues. In germline, CDR1 is SGHDN, CDR2 FVKESK. The CDR3 protein is CASSARQGPYEQYF. The CDR3 region has the DNA TGTGCCAGCAGCGCTCGACAGGGTCCCTACGAGCAGTACTTC.

The chain links TRBV6-6 to TRBJ2-5; D possibly corresponds to TRBD2 (7 bases). CDR1 and CDR2 (germline): MNHNY, SVGAGI (reference sequence). The length of the CDR3 is 20 residues. Trimming removed 1 base at V and 3 bases at J, with 27 bases between. The CDR3 DNA reads TGTGCCAGCAGTTACTACGCCCCCCTCGGGGGGCATCCACTGAAAGAGACCCAGTACTTC. Translation gives CASSYYAPLGGHPLKETQYF.

The DNA of the CDR3 is TGTGCCAGCAGTGAATCCGGGCATAGCAATCAGCCCCAGCATTTT. It yields the protein CASSESGHSNQPQHF. This chain uses TRBV6-1 with TRBJ1-5; D uncertain. CDR1 is MNHNS, CDR2 SASEGT, per germline. The V gene lost 2 bases and the J gene lost 0 bases, with 8 bases spanning the gap. This CDR3 comprises 15 residues.

The chain is built from TRBV7-9 and TRBJ1-2; D uncertain. Germline V lookup: CDR1 SEHNR, CDR2 FQNEAQ (reference sequence). V was shortened by 4 bases and J by 0 bases, with 9 bases between the two germline ends. The CDR3 loop spans 14 amino acids. Here the CDR3 reads CASSSAGPNYGYTF. For the CDR3, the DNA is TGTGCCAGCAGCTCCGCCGGACCTAACTATGGCTACACCTTC.

The sample holds a few counts of this clonotype. The chain couples TRBV20-1 to TRBJ2-5; the match to TRBD2 covers 9 bases. The germline gives CDR1 DFQATT, CDR2 SNEGSKA (reference sequence). V shed 3 bases, J shed 8 bases, and the junction held 13 bases outside the gene matches. The CDR3 runs to 15 residues. CDR3 loop: CSARRASGEGSTQYF. CDR3 nucleotide sequence: TGCAGTGCTAGGAGGGCTAGCGGGGAGGGAAGTACCCAGTACTTC.

About this clonotype itself: A much larger clone sits a single nucleotide away, making a read error possible. The V and J genes are TRBV5-6 and TRBJ1-1; D is uncertain. V lost 2 bases and J 1 base, leaving 3 bases between the germline ends. The CDR3 is made up of 12 amino acids. Germline V gene data show CDR1 as SGHDT and CDR2 as YYEEEE. This CDR3 is CASSFQNTEAFF. The CDR3, as DNA: TGTGCCAGCAGCTTCCAGAACACTGAAGCTTTCTTT.